This T cell receptor beta chain was captured in a study of T cell responses to AZD1222 COVID-19 vaccine. Overall study: Pooled together were second doses at about 4 or about 12 weeks. Study-level results: There were mostly white British donors and more females than males, and clonal diversity was possibly underestimated.

Libraries were prepared by immunoSEQ multiplex PCR; TCRdb keeps only in-frame clonotypes and omits some of them. The sample lists around 200,000 clones; 70% to 90% were seen once. Concerning this clone: Antigen: not known.

This CDR3 has 16 residues. V was shortened by 0 bases and J by 10 bases, with 19 bases between the two germline ends. Germline V gives CDR1 MGHRA, CDR2 YSYEKL. The J gene is TRBJ1-3, the V gene TRBV4-1; D is ambiguous. The sequenced sample was peripheral blood, obtained on day 0 of AZD1222 vaccination. The TCR comes from an adult in good health. The CDR3 is CASSQELGPPRWTIYF. CDR3 nucleotides: TGCGCCAGCAGCCAAGAGCTTGGACCCCCTCGATGGACCATATATTTT.